Sequencing of this T cell receptor beta chain was carried out in a study of blood T cell repertoires in COVID-19. Study at large: The samples span acute and convalescent COVID-19 from the United States, Italy and Spain. PBMCs, B-cell-depleted T cells, or T cells provided the cDNA or gDNA that made up the material.

The CDR3 runs 16 residues. Trimming at V came to 8 bases and at J to 0 bases, leaving 9 bases not matched to a gene. Germline CDR1 MNHEY, CDR2 SMNVEV (reference sequence). Original processing notes: Using reference gene primer amplification, nucleated cell counts were estimated. Sequencing used immunoSEQ multiplex PCR; TCRdb keeps in-frame clones, though not all of them. That table gives V, J and clone size, and the DNA gave D and trimming. The profile covers fewer than 250,000 clones, with 80% to 90% appearing a single time and approximately 4.8% taken by the ten largest. The sample comprised peripheral blood. The sequence derives from an older woman with acute or convalescent COVID-19. This chain connects TRBV27 to TRBJ2-1, with TRBD2 matching over 8 bases. CDR3 region: CASLQLGGGSYNEQFF. CDR3 bases: TGTGCCAGCCTACAACTCGGGGGGGGCTCCTACAATGAGCAGTTCTTC.